The 10 T cell receptor beta chains in this list originate from one sample, sequenced in a study of CD8+CD57+ T cells in acquired aplastic anemia. The template for TCR beta VDJ and CDR3 sequence profiling was genomic DNA. MiXCR, run by TCRdb on the reads, gives a single entry per CDR3 protein. The profile shows 200,000 or so distinct CDR3 sequences, 40% to 55% of them singletons. By flow cytometry, patients selected for sequencing had shown an expansion of CD8+CD57+ cells. Sequencing was performed on sorted CD4+, CD8+, or CD8+CD57+ T cells (not recorded which) from PBMCs. These receptors all stem from a human donor with aplastic anemia.

The chain combines TRBV19 with TRBJ1-2; 9 bases are a match to TRBD1. V dropped 1 base and J dropped 4; count of bases not matched to a gene: 7. The CDR3 consists of 16 residues. CDR1 and CDR2 (germline): LNHDA, SQIVND (reference sequence). The CDR3 reads CASSIATGTGTYGYTF. CDR3 DNA: TGTGCCAGTAGTATAGCCACCGGGACAGGGACCTATGGCTACACCTTC.

This chain joins TRBV7-9 and TRBJ1-2, with D maybe TRBD1 (5 bases). Trimming removed 0 bases at V and 11 bases at J, with 13 bases between. Germline V lookup: CDR1 SEHNR, CDR2 FQNEAQ (reference sequence). There are 13 residues in the CDR3. The CDR3 nucleotides are TGTGCCAGCAGCTTAGCGAAACAGGTGGGATACACCTTC. Translated: CASSLAKQVGYTF.

This clonotype was seen repeatedly, ten times or more. This chain connects TRBV9 to TRBJ2-7, with D perhaps matching TRBD2 (6 bases). The CDR3 is made up of 14 amino acids. Germline V gene sequence: CDR1 SGDLS, CDR2 YYNGEE. V lost 0 bases and J lost 6, with 13 bases in between. CDR3: CASSVGEGLGEQYF. The CDR3 coding sequence is TGTGCCAGCAGCGTAGGTGAGGGACTGGGCGAGCAGTACTTC.

The chain is built from TRBV19 and TRBJ1-2, with unresolved D. This CDR3 contains 13 residues. Trimming cost V 5 bases and J 2 bases, with 9 bases left between them. Germline V gene sequence: CDR1 LNHDA, CDR2 SQIVND (reference sequence). The CDR3 nucleotides read TGTGCCAGTAGTGATTATAGGAACTATGGCTACACCTTC. This gives the protein CASSDYRNYGYTF.

There are a few counts of this clonotype. One end of the junction varies from germline; a read error may be responsible. This chain links TRBV7-6 with TRBJ2-5; no clear D. The germline gives CDR1 SGHVS, CDR2 FNYEAQ. The CDR3 totals 11 residues. The CDR3 coding sequence is TGTGCCGGCAGCTTAGAAGAGACCCAGTACTTC. It is translated as CAGSLEETQYF.

The chain uses TRBV20-1 and TRBJ1-3; D unresolved. Germline CDR1 is DFQATT and CDR2 is SNEGSKA (reference sequence). CDR3 size: 13 residues. V lost 0 bases to trimming and J lost 4 bases, with 7 bases between them. The CDR3 coding sequence is TGCAGTGCTAGAGATAGGAGGGGAAACACCATATATTTT. Translating it yields CSARDRRGNTIYF.

This clonotype showed up just once. The genes are TRBV19 and TRBJ1-6; 7 bases agree with TRBD1. The V gene end was trimmed by 5 bases and the J gene end by 8 bases; junction bases not matched to a gene: 3. This CDR3 is built from 13 residues. Per the germline V gene, CDR1 is LNHDA and CDR2 is SQIVND (reference sequence). CDR3 bases: TGTGCCAGTAGTGACACAGGGGATTCACCCCTCCACTTT. The encoded protein is CASSDTGDSPLHF. The entire variable domain, with the rest obtained from reference TRBV19 and TRBJ1-6, is as follows: DGGITQSPKYLFRKEGQNVTLSCEQNLNHDAMYWYRQDPGQGLRLIYYSQIVNDFQKGDIAEGYSVSREKKESFPLTVTSAQKNPTAFYLCASSDTGDSPLHFGNGTRLTVT.

This clonotype showed up many times. This chain joins TRBV20-1 and TRBJ2-7; 7 bases are shared with TRBD2. This CDR3 comprises 14 residues. After removal of 4 bases from V and 3 bases from J, the junction contained 9 bases not matched to a gene. Germline values: CDR1 DFQATT, CDR2 SNEGSKA (reference sequence). The CDR3 sequence is CSAKLPSGNYEQYF. The CDR3 DNA reads TGCAGTGCTAAGCTTCCGAGCGGGAACTACGAGCAGTACTTC.

V is TRBV6-1 and J is TRBJ1-2, with TRBD1 identical over 7 bases. The V gene's germline CDR1 is MNHNS and CDR2 SASEGT. After removal of 4 bases from V and 8 bases from J, the junction contained 4 bases not matched to a gene. The CDR3 totals 12 residues. DNA for the CDR3: TGTGCCAGCAGTGGACAGGGTGGAGGCTACACCTTC. As protein: CASSGQGGGYTF.

This chain joins TRBV25-1 and TRBJ1-3; TRBD1 agrees at 7 bases. The CDR3 consists of 16 residues. Trimming removed 5 bases from V and 5 bases from J; junction bases left unmatched: 12. From germline, CDR1 is MGHDK and CDR2 SYGVNS. Written as DNA, the CDR3 is TGTGCCAGCAGTTTACCGGTGGCAGGGGGAAGAAACACCATATATTTT. Protein: CASSLPVAGGRNTIYF.